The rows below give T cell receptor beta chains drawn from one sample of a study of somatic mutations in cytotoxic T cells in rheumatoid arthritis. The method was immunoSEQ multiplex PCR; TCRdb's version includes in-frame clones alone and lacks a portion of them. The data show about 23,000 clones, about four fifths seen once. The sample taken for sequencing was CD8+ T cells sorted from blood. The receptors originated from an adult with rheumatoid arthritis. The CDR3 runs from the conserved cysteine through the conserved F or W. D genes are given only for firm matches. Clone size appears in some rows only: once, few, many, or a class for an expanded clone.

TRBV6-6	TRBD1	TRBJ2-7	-	TGTGCCAGCAGTTTGGGGACAGGGGGCAACGAGCAGTACTTC	CASSLGTGGNEQYF
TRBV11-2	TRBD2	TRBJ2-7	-	TGTGCCAGCAGCGCCCGACTAGCGGGGAATACCTACGAGCAGTACTTC	CASSARLAGNTYEQYF
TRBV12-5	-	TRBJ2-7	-	TGTGCTAGTGGTTCAGGGTACGAGCAGTACTTC	CASGSGYEQYF
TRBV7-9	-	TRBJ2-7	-	TGTGCCAGCAGCTTCCTTGGCAGCTCCTACGAGCAGTACTTC	CASSFLGSSYEQYF
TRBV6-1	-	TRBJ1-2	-	TGTGCCAGCAGTGAAGCAGCCGGGGCGGCGGGCTATGGCTACACCTTC	CASSEAAGAAGYGYTF
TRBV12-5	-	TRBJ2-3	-	TGTGCTAGTGGTCCCTTCGGGGATGCGCAGTATTTT	CASGPFGDAQYF
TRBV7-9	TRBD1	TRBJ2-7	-	TGTGCCAGCAGCGAGTCGGGACAGGGGGACGAGCAGTACTTC	CASSESGQGDEQYF
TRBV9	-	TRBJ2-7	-	TGTGCCAGCAGCGTAGAGTTTGGGGCCGAGCAGTACTTC	CASSVEFGAEQYF
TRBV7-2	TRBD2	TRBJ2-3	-	TGTGCCAGCAGCTTAATTGGTGGACTAGGTCATGTTGATACGCAGTATTTT	CASSLIGGLGHVDTQYF
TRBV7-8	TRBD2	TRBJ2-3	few	TGTGCCAGCAGCTTAGTCTCTCGCGGTAGCGGGAGTTCAGATACGCAGTATTTT	CASSLVSRGSGSSDTQYF
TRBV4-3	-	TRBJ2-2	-	TGCGCCAGCAGCCAGGGCCTGAGAATGAACACCGGGGAGCTGTTTTTT	CASSQGLRMNTGELFF
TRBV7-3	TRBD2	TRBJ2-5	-	TGTGCCAGCAGCTCGAGCGGGGGCCCCGCAATGAGAGAGACCCAGTACTTC	CASSSSGGPAMRETQYF
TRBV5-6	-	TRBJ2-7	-	TGTGCCAGCAGCTCCCCGGGGGACAGCTCCTACGAGCAGTACTTC	CASSSPGDSSYEQYF
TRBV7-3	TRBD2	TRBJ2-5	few	TGTGCCAGCAGCGGTAGCGGGGGGCCAAGGGAGACCCAGTACTTC	CASSGSGGPRETQYF
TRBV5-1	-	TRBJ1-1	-	TGCGCCAGCAGCTTGGAGGTGGGGGACTCTGAAGCTTTCTTT	CASSLEVGDSEAFF
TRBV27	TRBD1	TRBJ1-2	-	TGTGCCAGCAGCGGGACAGGGTCCCTCTATGGCTACACCTTC	CASSGTGSLYGYTF
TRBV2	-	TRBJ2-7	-	TGTGCCAGCAGGGTGACGGGGGGCCTCTACGAGCAGTACTTC	CASRVTGGLYEQYF
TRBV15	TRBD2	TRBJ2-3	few	TGTGCCACCAGCAGAGAAGCGGGAGGCACAGATACGCAGTATTTT	CATSREAGGTDTQYF
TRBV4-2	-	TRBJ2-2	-	TGTGCCAGCAGCCAAATCACCGGGGAGCTGTTTTTT	CASSQITGELFF
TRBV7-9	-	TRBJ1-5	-	TGTGCCAGCAGCTTAGGAGGGCGGGGCAATCAGCCCCAGCATTTT	CASSLGGRGNQPQHF
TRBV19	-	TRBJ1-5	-	TGTGCCAGTAGTTTCCGGACAAGATCGGAAAATCAGCCCCAGCATTTT	CASSFRTRSENQPQHF
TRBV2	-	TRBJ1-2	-	TGTGCCAGCAGTGAAGGCCGACAGGTTAACTATGGCTACACCTTC	CASSEGRQVNYGYTF
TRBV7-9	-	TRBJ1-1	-	TGTGCCAGCAGCTTCGGTAACACTGAAGCTTTCTTT	CASSFGNTEAFF
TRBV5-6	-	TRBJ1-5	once	TGTGCCAGCAGCTTGGGCCCAATATCCAATCAGCCCCAGCATTTT	CASSLGPISNQPQHF
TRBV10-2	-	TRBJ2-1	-	TGCGCCAGCAAGGCCGAGGGCGCCTACAATGAGCAGTTCTTC	CASKAEGAYNEQFF
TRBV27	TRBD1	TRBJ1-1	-	TGTGCCAGCAGTTTGACAGGGAGGGTGAACACTGAAGCTTTCTTT	CASSLTGRVNTEAFF
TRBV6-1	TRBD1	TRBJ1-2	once	TGTGCCAGCAGGGGGACAGGGGGCGACGACTATGGCTACACCTTC	CASRGTGGDDYGYTF
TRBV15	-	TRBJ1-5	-	TGTGCCACCAGCACCAGATGGGGTGGCAATCAGCCCCAGCATTTT	CATSTRWGGNQPQHF
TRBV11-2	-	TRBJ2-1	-	TGTGCCAGCAGCTTAGGAGGACTGGGATACAATGAGCAGTTCTTC	CASSLGGLGYNEQFF
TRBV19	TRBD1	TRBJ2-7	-	TGTGCCAGTAGTATAAGGGGACAGTCCTACGAGCAGTACTTC	CASSIRGQSYEQYF
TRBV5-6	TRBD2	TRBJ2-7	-	TGTGCCAGCAGCTTCCGACTAGCGGGAGCAAAGATCTACGAGCAGTACTTC	CASSFRLAGAKIYEQYF
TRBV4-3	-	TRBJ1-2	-	TGCGCCAGCAGCCAAGATAATGTTGGGACCGGCTCCTTCTATGGCTACACCTTC	CASSQDNVGTGSFYGYTF
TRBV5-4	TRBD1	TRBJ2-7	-	TGTGCCAGCAGCTTGGGCACGGGACAGGGCTACGAGCAGTACTTC	CASSLGTGQGYEQYF
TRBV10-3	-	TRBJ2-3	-	TGTGCCATCAGTGAGTCCCCGATACAGACCGTTCCAGCCGCAGATACGCAGTATTTT	CAISESPIQTVPAADTQYF
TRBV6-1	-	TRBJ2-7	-	TGTGCCAGCAGACTACAGAGTTTTGGCTCCTACGAGCAGTACTTC	CASRLQSFGSYEQYF
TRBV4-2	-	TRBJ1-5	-	TGTGCCAGCAGCCAAGATATGGGGGCGAAGCAGCCCCAGCATTTT	CASSQDMGAKQPQHF
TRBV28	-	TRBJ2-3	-	TGTGCCAGCAGTCAGGTGAATTTCGGGACAGATACGCAGTATTTT	CASSQVNFGTDTQYF
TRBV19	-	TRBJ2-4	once	TGTGCCAGTAGTATTGGGGTAGGGGCGGCCTTAGCCAAAAACATTCAGTACTTC	CASSIGVGAALAKNIQYF
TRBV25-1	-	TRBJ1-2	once	TGTGCCAGCAAACACCCTGGGGAGGAGAGTGGCTACACCTTC	CASKHPGEESGYTF
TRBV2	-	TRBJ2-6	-	TGTGCCAGCAGTCCCCCGGGGGCCAACGTCCTGACTTTC	CASSPPGANVLTF
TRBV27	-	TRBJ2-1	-	TGTGCCTCCGCGTCAGGGTTGAATGAGCAGTTCTTC	CASASGLNEQFF
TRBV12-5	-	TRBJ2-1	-	TGTGCTACCTCGTCCCCTCCAAGCCTCTCTAATGAGCAGTTCTTC	CATSSPPSLSNEQFF
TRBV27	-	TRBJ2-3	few	TGTGCCAGCAGTCATAACAGTTTTGCTAGCACAGATACGCAGTATTTT	CASSHNSFASTDTQYF
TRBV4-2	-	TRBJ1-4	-	TGTGCCAGCAGCCAAGATCCGAGGGGCAATGAAAAACTGTTTTTT	CASSQDPRGNEKLFF
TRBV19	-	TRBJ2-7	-	TGTGCCAGTAGTATAGCGGGGTGGCGCTACGAGCAGTACTTC	CASSIAGWRYEQYF
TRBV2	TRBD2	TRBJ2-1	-	TGTGCCAGCAGTGAAGCGCTGGCTAGCGGGAGCCATGAGCAGTTCTTC	CASSEALASGSHEQFF
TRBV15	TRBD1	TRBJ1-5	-	TGTGCCACCAGCAGAAGACAGGGGGAGCATCAGCCCCAGCATTTT	CATSRRQGEHQPQHF
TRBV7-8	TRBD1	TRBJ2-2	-	TGTGCCAGCAGCGAGACAGGGGTTAACACCGGGGAGCTGTTTTTT	CASSETGVNTGELFF
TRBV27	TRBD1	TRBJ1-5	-	TGTGCCAGCAGTGAATCGGGACAGGCGAATCAGCCCCAGCATTTT	CASSESGQANQPQHF